These 25 T cell receptor beta chains were sequenced from one sample in a study of blood T cell repertoires in COVID-19. Measured with immunoSEQ multiplex PCR; TCRdb has only the in-frame clones, and not every one. The repertoire holds tens of thousands of clones, with around 90% as singletons. Sample: peripheral blood. The receptor source for this set is a human donor in a cohort sampled during active COVID-19. The donor label of this sample is uncertain.

The chain joins TRBV6-1 to TRBJ1-2; no reliable D call. Germline V lookup: CDR1 MNHNS, CDR2 SASEGT. CDR3 length equals 18 residues. Trimming left V 1 base short and J 0 bases short, with 18 bases between. The CDR3 DNA follows: TGTGCCAGCAGTGAAGAGGGTACACTTCAGGAGGCTAACTATGGCTACACCTTC. Protein product: CASSEEGTLQEANYGYTF.

The chain couples TRBV10-1 to TRBJ1-5; the D gene is possibly TRBD1 (6 bases). Germline values: CDR1 WNHNN, CDR2 SYGVQD (reference sequence). The V gene lost 2 bases and the J gene lost 5 bases, with 16 bases spanning the gap. The CDR3 has 16 residues. CDR3: CASSERIRDKYQPQHF. Written as DNA, the CDR3 is TGCGCCAGCAGTGAGCGAATCCGGGACAAGTATCAGCCCCAGCATTTT.

This clone was seen more than once but under ten times. The chain combines TRBV7-2 with TRBJ2-5, with 13 bases identical to TRBD2. The CDR3 runs to 17 residues. The V gene's germline CDR1 is SGHTA and CDR2 FQGNSA. V shed 1 base and J 2 bases; nucleotides not matched to a gene: 4. CDR3: CASSLVWTSGGQETQYF. The CDR3 DNA follows: TGTGCCAGCAGCTTAGTATGGACTAGCGGGGGACAAGAGACCCAGTACTTC.

The chain uses TRBV2 and TRBJ1-1; perhaps TRBD1 as D (5 bases). This CDR3 has 16 amino acids. Germline V gene sequence: CDR1 SNHLY, CDR2 FYNNEI. Trimming took off 8 bases at V and 1 base at J, with 20 bases between the two ends. CDR3 sequence: CASRNRSPLTNTEAFF. CDR3 bases: TGTGCCAGCCGGAACAGGTCCCCATTAACGAACACTGAAGCTTTCTTT.

This clone has a single count. In DNA form, the CDR3 reads TGTGCCAGCAGCCCTAGGACTAGCCGGGAGACCCAGTACTTC. As protein: CASSPRTSRETQYF. This sequence joins TRBV7-2 and TRBJ2-5; 8 bases map to TRBD2. CDR3 size: 14 residues. The germline CDR1 and CDR2 sequences are SGHTA and FQGNSA. V lost 5 bases, J lost 5 bases, and 7 bases stayed unmatched.

The V and J genes are TRBV9 and TRBJ1-1; 8 bases line up with TRBD1. The CDR3 runs to 14 residues. V shed 0 bases, J shed 4 bases, and the junction held 2 bases outside the gene matches. From germline, CDR1 is SGDLS and CDR2 YYNGEE. The chain's CDR3 is CASSVGQGSTEAFF. CDR3 bases: TGTGCCAGCAGCGTAGGACAGGGGTCCACTGAAGCTTTCTTT.

A note on this clone: A junction boundary mismatches the germline segment, possibly from a read error. V gene TRBV7-9 combines with J gene TRBJ2-1; 9 bases map to TRBD2. Germline-derived CDR1 and CDR2 are SEHNR and FQNEAQ (reference sequence). CDR3 length: 12 residues. CDR3 residues: CASSLEGGGAVF. CDR3 coding DNA: TGTGCCAGCAGCTTAGAAGGCGGGGGGGCCGTCTTC. The variable domain in full, with the rest retrieved from reference TRBV7-9 and TRBJ2-1, is DTGVSQNPRHKITKRGQNVTFRCDPISEHNRLYWYRQTLGQGPEFLTYFQNEAQLEKSRLLSDRFSAERPKGSFSTLEIQRTEQGDSAMYLCASSLEGGGAVFGPGTRLTVL.

This rearrangement joins TRBV7-9 to TRBJ2-1; TRBD1 agrees at 7 bases. Germline V lookup: CDR1 SEHNR, CDR2 FQNEAQ (reference sequence). The CDR3 is 17 residues long. Unmatched junction bases numbered 10, after V lost 1 base and J lost 4 bases. This CDR3 is CASSLGRQGGLYNEQFF. The CDR3 DNA reads as TGTGCCAGCAGCTTAGGGAGACAGGGTGGGCTTTACAATGAGCAGTTCTTC.

J is TRBJ2-1 and V is TRBV19; 7 nucleotides agree with TRBD1. CDR1 is LNHDA and CDR2 is SQIVND in the germline V gene (reference sequence). The CDR3 consists of 13 residues. The V gene end was trimmed by 4 bases and the J gene end by 9 bases; junction bases not matched to a gene: 6. The chain's CDR3 is CASSTQGPREQFF. CDR3 coding DNA: TGTGCCAGTAGTACACAGGGGCCACGTGAGCAGTTCTTC.

The sample holds one count of this clone. This chain links TRBV29-1 with TRBJ2-5; unclear D gene. This CDR3 contains 10 residues. CDR1 SQVTM and CDR2 ANQGSEA come from the germline V gene. V was shortened by 4 bases and J by 4 bases, with 4 bases between the two germline ends. In nucleotides, the CDR3 is TGCAGCGTTGTATTAGAGACCCAGTACTTC. This encodes CSVVLETQYF.

This chain links TRBV3-1 (or the pseudogene TRBV3-2) with TRBJ1-2; TRBD1 matches at 7 bases. The germline CDR1 and CDR2 sequences are LGHDT and YNNKEL (reference sequence). With 4 bases clipped from V and 3 bases from J, the junction kept 11 bases outside the gene matches. The CDR3 contains 16 residues. This chain's CDR3 is CASSLSGGQGDYGYTF. CDR3 coding DNA: TGTGCCAGCAGCCTTTCCGGCGGGCAGGGGGACTATGGCTACACCTTC.

The chain links TRBV24-1 to TRBJ1-5; TRBD1 is a possible D gene (5 bases). The CDR3 runs 17 residues. Germline values: CDR1 KGHDR, CDR2 SFDVKD. Trimming took 0 bases from V and 7 from J, leaving 18 bases between them. In DNA form, the CDR3 reads TGTGCCACCAGTGATTTGTACGGGCAGGGTGAGCGACAGCCCCAGCATTTT. Translating it yields CATSDLYGQGERQPQHF.

This clone was seen only a few times. The chain combines TRBV4-2 with TRBJ2-6; D is undetermined. There are 16 residues in the CDR3. Trimming shortened V by 4 bases and J by 0 bases, and 10 bases separated the two germline ends. CDR1 and CDR2 (germline): LGHNA, YNFKEQ. CDR3 sequence reads: CASSRLPGSGANVLTF. CDR3 in DNA: TGTGCCAGCAGCCGGCTCCCAGGCTCTGGGGCCAACGTCCTGACTTTC.

The sample holds one count of this clone. The CDR3 spells CATSVGTEYEQYF. The CDR3 DNA follows: TGTGCCACCAGCGTCGGGACAGAATACGAGCAGTACTTC. The chain carries TRBV15 and TRBJ2-7, with 7 bases matching TRBD1. The germline CDR1 and CDR2 sequences are LNHNV and YYDKDF (reference sequence). V was clipped by 5 bases and J by 4 bases; unmatched bases: 5. This CDR3 comprises 13 residues.

V is TRBV5-4 and J is TRBJ1-1; the D is unclear. V was pared by 0 bases and J by 2 bases, with 14 bases between. The CDR3 is 16 residues long. Per the germline V gene, CDR1 is SGHNT and CDR2 is YYREEE (reference sequence). CDR3 protein: CASSLGAGQLNTEAFF. The CDR3 bases are TGTGCCAGCAGCTTGGGGGCAGGCCAACTTAACACTGAAGCTTTCTTT.

The chain joins TRBV29-1 to TRBJ2-7; TRBD1 matches 7 bases. Per the germline V gene, CDR1 is SQVTM and CDR2 is ANQGSEA. The CDR3 totals 17 residues. The V segment lost 2 bases and the J segment 6 bases; nucleotides outside the gene matches: 19. The CDR3 DNA follows: TGCAGCGTTGAACCACGTTTAAGGGACAGAAGTTCGCCCGAGCAGTACTTC. It codes for CSVEPRLRDRSSPEQYF.

The V and J genes are TRBV7-8 and TRBJ1-1; D is perhaps TRBD1 (5 bases). Trimming cost V 3 bases and J 4 bases, with 12 bases left between them. CDR1 and CDR2 from the germline V gene are SGHVS and FQNEAQ. This CDR3 has 14 amino acids. The DNA of the CDR3 is TGTGCCAGCAGCTTGGGGGGGTCGGTCACTGAAGCTTTCTTT. Encoded protein: CASSLGGSVTEAFF.

In its sample, this clone was seen a few times. The chain has TRBV9 and TRBJ1-5, with 7 bases that match TRBD1. Germline V CDR1 and CDR2: SGDLS, YYNGEE. This CDR3 is 15 amino acids long. Trimming at V came to 3 bases and at J to 3 bases, leaving 6 bases not matched to a gene. The CDR3 bases are TGTGCCAGCAGCGAATCAGGGGGTCCCAATCAGCCCCAGCATTTT. Amino acids: CASSESGGPNQPQHF.

The chain joins TRBV7-2 to TRBJ2-7; D not certain. From germline, CDR1 is SGHTA and CDR2 FQGNSA. V was shortened by 4 bases and J by 3 bases, with 10 bases between the two germline ends. This CDR3 comprises 13 residues. This chain's CDR3 is CASSSNTFYEQYF. In DNA, the CDR3 is TGTGCCAGCAGCTCCAACACCTTCTACGAGCAGTACTTC. Looking up the rest from reference TRBV7-2 and TRBJ2-7 gives the full variable domain: GAGVSQSPSNKVTEKGKDVELRCDPISGHTALYWYRQSLGQGLEFLIYFQGNSAPDKSGLPSDRFSAERTGGSVSTLTIQRTQQEDSAVYLCASSSNTFYEQYFGPGTRLTVT.

This clone has a single count. The chain uses TRBV3-1 (or the pseudogene TRBV3-2) and TRBJ2-1, with 10 positions matching TRBD1. This CDR3 spans 13 amino acids. The V segment lost 2 bases and the J segment 14 bases; nucleotides outside the gene matches: 6. CDR1 and CDR2 from the germline V gene are LGHDT and YNNKEL (reference sequence). The CDR3 sequence is CASSQLRGTGEFF. In DNA, the CDR3 is TGTGCCAGCAGCCAACTCAGGGGGACAGGGGAGTTCTTC.

This rearrangement joins TRBV25-1 to TRBJ2-7; 9 nucleotides match TRBD1. This CDR3 is built from 15 residues. V shed 3 bases, J shed 1 base, and the junction held 4 bases outside the gene matches. Germline CDR1 MGHDK, CDR2 SYGVNS. The CDR3 loop is CASSEIGQGSYEQYF. The CDR3 DNA reads TGTGCCAGCAGTGAGATTGGACAGGGGTCCTACGAGCAGTACTTC.

This clone was counted between two and nine times. As DNA, the CDR3 is TGTGCCAGCAGAGGCTTTGGGCTAGCCCGCGAGCAGTACTTC. It specifies CASRGFGLAREQYF. The J gene is TRBJ2-7, the V gene TRBV6-4; tentative D call: TRBD2 (5 bases). Trimming stripped 6 bases from V and 6 bases from J, with 18 bases between. This CDR3 is 14 amino acids long. Germline CDR1 reads MRHNA; CDR2 reads SNTAGT.

This clone was observed a handful of times. The V gene is TRBV5-6, the J gene TRBJ1-2; D unresolved. Germline-derived CDR1 and CDR2 are SGHDT and YYEEEE. The germline V and J ends were trimmed by 0 bases and 8 bases, with 14 bases remaining between them. The CDR3 has 14 amino acids. The DNA of the CDR3 is TGTGCCAGCAGCTTGGCCCCGGGGTCGCGGGGCTACACCTTC. Translated, it gives CASSLAPGSRGYTF.

The chain links TRBV6-5 to TRBJ1-2, with D maybe TRBD1 (5 bases). From germline, CDR1 is MNHEY and CDR2 SVGAGI. Trimming took 5 bases from V and 8 from J, leaving 21 bases between them. CDR3 size: 15 residues. The CDR3 DNA reads TGTGCCAGCAGTCCGAACGCAGACAGTGTGTGGGGCTACACCTTC. As protein: CASSPNADSVWGYTF.

The V call is TRBV7-2, the J call TRBJ2-5, with D possibly TRBD1 on 5 matching bases. CDR3 size: 15 residues. Trimming cost V 2 bases and J 2 bases, with 12 bases left between them. Germline V gene data show CDR1 as SGHTA and CDR2 as FQGNSA. CDR3 residues: CASSLMSRTQETQYF. CDR3 in DNA: TGTGCCAGCAGCTTAATGTCCCGGACACAAGAGACCCAGTACTTC.